These 22 T cell receptor beta chains share one sample of origin, sequenced in a study of blood T cell repertoires in COVID-19. Libraries were prepared by immunoSEQ multiplex PCR; TCRdb keeps only in-frame clonotypes and omits some of them. Here the sample spans over 200,000 clones, around 89% being singletons. The sequencing sample was made of peripheral blood. These receptor sequences come from a woman aged 40-49 years with acute or convalescent COVID-19.

V is TRBV19 and J is TRBJ1-2, with 9 bases lining up with TRBD1. The CDR3 is 16 amino acids. Germline loops: CDR1 LNHDA, CDR2 SQIVND (reference sequence). With V trimmed by 5 bases and J by 1 base, 8 bases remained unmatched. The CDR3 reads CASSPGTGTDNYGYTF. In DNA form, the CDR3 reads TGTGCCAGTAGTCCCGGGACAGGGACCGATAACTATGGCTACACCTTC.

In this sample, this clone turned up once. V usage is TRBV7-2 and J usage is TRBJ2-5; TRBD1 agrees at 10 bases. Germline-derived CDR1 and CDR2 are SGHTA and FQGNSA. The CDR3 runs to 14 residues. Trimming took 5 bases from V and 3 from J; bases not matched to a gene: 3. Here the CDR3 reads CASSPGTGEETQYF. CDR3 in DNA: TGTGCCAGCAGCCCCGGGACAGGGGAAGAGACCCAGTACTTC.

The chain joins TRBV19 to TRBJ2-1, with 15 bases matching TRBD2. The CDR3 is 16 amino acids. V shed 3 bases and J 7 bases; nucleotides not matched to a gene: 4. Looked up from germline, CDR1 is LNHDA and CDR2 is SQIVND (reference sequence). The DNA of the CDR3 is TGTGCCAGTAGTATGGCCGGGACTAGCGGGGGGAATGAGCAGTTCTTC. Translating it yields CASSMAGTSGGNEQFF.

V gene TRBV30 combines with J gene TRBJ1-2, with unresolved D. The CDR3 totals 16 residues. The germline CDR1 and CDR2 sequences are GTSNPN and SVGIG (reference sequence). Trimming stripped 2 bases from V and 8 bases from J, with 24 bases between. The CDR3 bases are TGTGCCTGGAGTCCAATCTTGGGGAGGGCGATTCACGGCTACACCTTC. Encoded protein: CAWSPILGRAIHGYTF.

The V call is TRBV6-1, the J call TRBJ2-3; 8 bases match TRBD1. CDR3 length equals 16 residues. From germline, CDR1 is MNHNS and CDR2 SASEGT. The trim removed 3 bases at V and 0 bases at J, leaving 5 bases unmatched. CDR3 coding DNA: TGTGCCAGCAGTGACCTGACAGGGGCCAGCACAGATACGCAGTATTTT. Translated, it gives CASSDLTGASTDTQYF.

The chain couples TRBV18 to TRBJ1-2; 10 nucleotides align to TRBD1. Germline assignment: CDR1 KGHSH and CDR2 LQKENI. The junction had 7 bases not matched to a gene; V was cut back by 2 bases and J by 7 bases. This CDR3 spans 15 amino acids. For the CDR3, the DNA is TGTGCCAGCTCACCATTGACAGGGGGCGAGGGTGGCTACACCTTC. It specifies CASSPLTGGEGGYTF.

There are a few counts of this clone. The chain employs TRBV5-1 and TRBJ1-6, with D possibly TRBD1 on 5 matching bases. Trimming removed 0 bases at V and 8 bases at J, with 9 bases between. This CDR3 is built from 14 residues. Germline lookup yields CDR1 SGHRS and CDR2 YFSETQ. CDR3 region: CASSLVRGHSPLHF. The CDR3 coding sequence is TGCGCCAGCAGCTTGGTGCGGGGACATTCACCCCTCCACTTT.

The V and J genes are TRBV21-1 and TRBJ1-5. TRBV21-1 corresponds to a pseudogene. CDR3 length: 12 residues. The CDR3 nucleotides read TGTGCCAGCAGCAAAGAGCGGCAGCCCCAGCATTTT. Translating it yields CASSKERQPQHF.

The chain is built from TRBV12-2 and TRBJ2-7; TRBD2 was called by the table and not checked on the DNA. TRBV12-2 is designated a pseudogene. The CDR3 is 19 residues long. This CDR3 is CASRLGSGARLAGAYEQYV. DNA for the CDR3: TGTGCAAGTCGCTTAGGCTCAGGGGCCAGACTAGCGGGGGCCTACGAGCAGTACGTC.

This chain links TRBV25-1 with TRBJ1-2; TRBD1 matches 9 bases. This CDR3 is 17 amino acids long. Germline CDR1 is MGHDK and CDR2 is SYGVNS. V shed 7 bases and J 0 bases; nucleotides not matched to a gene: 12. The CDR3 is CASNAGTGPYSNYGYTF. The CDR3, as DNA: TGTGCCAGCAATGCCGGGACAGGGCCCTATTCTAACTATGGCTACACCTTC.

The rearrangement uses TRBV4-1 and TRBJ1-2; tentative D call: TRBD1 (6 bases). V lost 1 base and J lost 1, with 10 bases in between. The CDR3 is 15 amino acids. In germline, CDR1 is MGHRA, CDR2 YSYEKL. For the CDR3, the DNA is TGCGCCAGCAGCCAAGGGACAGAAAATAACTATGGCTACACCTTC. It yields the protein CASSQGTENNYGYTF.

The chain has TRBV7-6 and TRBJ1-2, with 10 bases lining up with TRBD1. Germline assignment: CDR1 SGHVS and CDR2 FNYEAQ. The CDR3 covers 15 residues. V lost 4 bases, J lost 7 bases, and 9 bases stayed unmatched. The chain's CDR3 is CASSSGQGDSSGYTF. The CDR3 nucleotides are TGTGCCAGCAGCTCTGGACAGGGGGATTCATCTGGCTACACCTTC.

The sample holds a few counts of this clone. The chain recombines TRBV6-5 with TRBJ1-4; D is unresolved. Germline V CDR1 and CDR2: MNHEY, SVGAGI. The CDR3 extends over 12 amino acids. For the CDR3, the DNA is TGTGCTACGGAGTCAACTAATGAAAAACTGTTTTTT. Residues: CATESTNEKLFF.

V gene TRBV18 combines with J gene TRBJ2-1; 7 nucleotides align to TRBD2. The CDR3 has 12 residues. Germline values: CDR1 KGHSH, CDR2 LQKENI. J gave up 8 bases and V 2 bases, and 0 bases lay outside the gene matches. CDR3 sequence: CASSPGRDEQFF. CDR3 DNA: TGTGCCAGCTCACCAGGGAGGGATGAGCAGTTCTTC.

The chain links TRBV5-6 to TRBJ1-5; possible D gene TRBD1, 5 bases. Germline V gene data show CDR1 as SGHDT and CDR2 as YYEEEE. Trimming cost V 1 base and J 1 base, with 15 bases left between them. This CDR3 region has 17 residues. CDR3 in amino acids: CASSLRLQVSSNQPQHF. The CDR3 region has the DNA TGTGCCAGCAGCTTGAGGTTACAGGTATCCAGCAATCAGCCCCAGCATTTT.

The chain is built from TRBV6-5 and TRBJ2-3; possible D gene TRBD2, 6 bases. The germline V gene has CDR1 MNHEY and CDR2 SVGAGI. Trimming removed 8 bases from V and 5 bases from J, with 17 bases in between. This CDR3 spans 14 amino acids. The CDR3 region has the DNA TGTGCCAGCGGTATTTTCGACGGGGGAGATACGCAGTATTTT. Its protein product is CASGIFDGGDTQYF.

The V gene is TRBV3-1 (or the pseudogene TRBV3-2), the J gene TRBJ1-1; TRBD1 aligns across 8 bases. Unmatched junction bases numbered 2, after V lost 0 bases and J lost 5 bases. The CDR3 length is 14 residues. From germline, CDR1 is LGHDT and CDR2 YNNKEL (reference sequence). The CDR3 here is CASSQDYRGTEAFF. The CDR3 bases are TGTGCCAGCAGCCAAGATTACAGGGGGACTGAAGCTTTCTTT.

V gene TRBV11-2 combines with J gene TRBJ2-2; 11 bases map to TRBD2. The V gene end was trimmed by 5 bases and the J gene end by 0 bases; junction bases not matched to a gene: 8. There are 18 residues in the CDR3. Germline loops: CDR1 SGHAT, CDR2 FQNNGV. The CDR3 nucleotides read TGTGCCAGCAGCATACCGGGACTAGCGGTGGCGAACACCGGGGAGCTGTTTTTT. This codes for CASSIPGLAVANTGELFF.

The J gene is TRBJ2-5, the V gene TRBV5-1, with 8 bases identical to TRBD1. Germline loops: CDR1 SGHRS, CDR2 YFSETQ. V lost 4 bases, J lost 5 bases, and 7 bases stayed unmatched. The length of the CDR3 is 14 residues. CDR3 in amino acids: CASSAYRGRETQYF. In DNA, the CDR3 is TGCGCCAGCAGCGCCTACAGGGGGAGGGAGACCCAGTACTTC.

The CDR3 region is CASGQDTGELFF. CDR3 in DNA: TGTGCCAGCGGGCAGGACACCGGGGAGCTGTTTTTT. V is TRBV6-5 and J is TRBJ2-2; D not resolved. Germline V gene lookup returns CDR1 MNHEY and CDR2 SVGAGI. V lost 8 bases and J 3 bases, leaving 7 bases between the germline ends. The CDR3 is 12 amino acids.

The genes are TRBV6-2 or TRBV6-3 and TRBJ2-3; D is perhaps TRBD2 (7 bases). CDR1 and CDR2 from the germline V gene are MNHEY and SVGEGT. This CDR3 is built from 16 residues. V lost 4 bases and J 0 bases, leaving 14 bases between the germline ends. The CDR3 sequence is CASSFTSGGSTDTQYF. The CDR3 DNA reads TGTGCCAGCAGTTTCACTTCGGGGGGCAGCACAGATACGCAGTATTTT.

There are a few counts of this clone. The rearrangement joins TRBV27 to TRBJ1-2; D is ambiguous. The CDR3 contains 12 residues. The V end lost 5 bases, the J end lost 1 base, and 5 bases lay between the germline ends. The V gene's germline CDR1 is MNHEY and CDR2 SMNVEV (reference sequence). The CDR3 reads CASSMYNYGYTF. The CDR3 region has the DNA TGTGCCAGCAGTATGTATAACTATGGCTACACCTTC.